This TCR beta chain was recovered during a study of blood T cell repertoires in COVID-19. About the research overall: Acute and convalescent COVID-19 specimens originated in the United States, Italy and Spain. The cDNA or gDNA used as material had been derived from T cells, B-cell-depleted T cells, or PBMCs.

Trimming pared 2 bases from V and 4 bases from J, leaving 18 bases between. Germline CDR1 ENHRY, CDR2 SYGVKD. The CDR3 has 17 residues. Method: immunoSEQ multiplex PCR; TCRdb's copy keeps in-frame clones and lacks some. The sample yields more than 65,000 clones, 90% to 95% seen once. Sequencing used peripheral blood. This receptor was identified in a human donor in a cohort sampled during active COVID-19. The chain joins TRBV10-3 to TRBJ1-3, with D uncertain. Written as DNA, the CDR3 is TGTGCCATCAGTGAGACCGACATTGTTCCAAAAGGAAACACCATATATTTT. Its translation is CAISETDIVPKGNTIYF.